This T cell receptor beta chain was retrieved from a study of identifying expanded T cells in peripheral blood. The study, taken as a whole, reports: Roughly two-week clone count variance significantly increased as total template count grew. Technical replicates showed approximately 1.2 changed clones; around 2 weeks around 15; four weeks 19.

Data came from immunoSEQ multiplex PCR; TCRdb stores just in-frame clones and leaves some out. The sample contains roughly 120,000 clones, 88% of which appear only once. Germline V gene sequence: CDR1 MDHEN, CDR2 SYDVKM. The CDR3 has 12 amino acids. V was clipped by 7 bases and J by 8 bases, with 12 bases between them. A note on this clone: Its antigen is currently unknown.

The specimen sequenced was blood. The source is a person aged 18 to 75 in good health. The chain employs TRBV28 and TRBJ1-5; no reliable D call. CDR3 loop: CASTVSREPQHF. As DNA, the CDR3 is TGTGCCAGCACCGTAAGTCGGGAGCCCCAGCATTTT.